This TCR beta chain was captured in a study of cytomegalovirus exposure and HLA in healthy donors. About the research overall: In a later analysis, it was reported that the roughly 120 validation repertoires had been produced on the same platform as the 550 to 700 repertoires belonging to the first cohort.

The data were produced by immunoSEQ multiplex PCR, yet TCRdb's version contains in-frame clones alone and is incomplete. The sample shows more than 70,000 clones, 94% of them seen only once. The CDR3 covers 14 residues. V lost 4 bases, J lost 8 bases, and 5 bases stayed unmatched. CDR1 and CDR2 from the germline V gene are SGDLS and YYNGEE. Whole-study results and caveats: Most TCR sequences showed up rarely, but some public TCRs showed up in many donors. Reports indicated that the classifier achieved high specificity and sensitivity in diagnosing cytomegalovirus status.

A word on this clone: Its antigen remains unidentified.

This TCR derives from a woman between 18 and 29 years old in good health and CMV-seronegative. J is TRBJ2-1 and V is TRBV9; 11 nucleotides agree with TRBD2. Sequenced sample: PBMCs. CDR3 residues: CASSFSGGVYEQFF. CDR3 coding DNA: TGTGCCAGCAGCTTTAGCGGGGGGGTCTATGAGCAGTTCTTC.